The 18 T cell receptor beta chains given below trace back to one sample, sequenced in a study of T cells in Graves' hyperthyroidism and ophthalmopathy. RNA transcripts were the template for amplifying TCR beta CDR3 regions. First-round RT-PCR with HTBI primers amplified the TCR CDR3 region. MiXCR was run by TCRdb on the multiplex PCR reads, yielding one entry per CDR3 protein. The sample holds approximately 400,000 distinct CDR3 sequences, around 16% seen once. The specimen sequenced was blood. The receptors come from a young woman with Graves' hyperthyroidism.

In its sample, this clonotype was seen many times. The V and J genes are TRBV6-1 and TRBJ2-3; TRBD1 is a possible D gene (6 bases). This CDR3 is built from 16 residues. The V end was cut by 7 bases, the J end by 0 bases, with 17 bases between. The germline V gene has CDR1 MNHNS and CDR2 SASEGT. CDR3 residues: CASTSLGAQSTDTQYF. CDR3 in DNA: TGTGCCAGCACTTCCCTGGGGGCTCAAAGCACAGATACGCAGTATTTT.

This chain uses TRBV3-1 with TRBJ2-3, with a weak D call TRBD1 (5 bases). V dropped 4 bases and J dropped 4 bases, with 18 bases sitting between them. The CDR3 sequence is 16 residues long. CDR1 and CDR2 (germline): LGHDT, YNNKEL (reference sequence). The CDR3 sequence is CASSRERRQWADTQYF. CDR3 sequence (DNA): TGTGCCAGCAGCCGTGAGAGGAGACAGTGGGCAGATACGCAGTATTTT.

This clonotype was counted many times. This chain connects TRBV11-2 to TRBJ1-1; the D is unclear. With 6 bases removed from V and 6 bases from J, the gap between germline ends came to 23 bases. This CDR3 has 16 amino acids. CDR1 and CDR2 from the germline V gene are SGHAT and FQNNGV. The CDR3 loop is CASSRTPAALVSEAFF. In DNA form, the CDR3 reads TGTGCCAGCAGTCGTACGCCCGCTGCGTTAGTCTCTGAAGCTTTCTTT. Based on the CDR3 plus reference TRBV11-2 and TRBJ1-1, the full variable domain is EAGVAQSPRYKIIEKRQSVAFWCNPISGHATLYWYQQILGQGPKLLIQFQNNGVVDDSQLPKDRFSAERLKGVDSTLKIQPAKLEDSAVYLCASSRTPAALVSEAFFGQGTRLTVV.

In its sample, this clonotype was seen many times. The chain uses TRBV9 and TRBJ2-5, with 10 positions matching TRBD2. Germline V gene sequence: CDR1 SGDLS, CDR2 YYNGEE. The CDR3 covers 16 residues. Losses at the gene ends were 4 bases for V and 5 bases for J; bases not matched to a gene: 11. The CDR3 DNA is TGTGCCAGCAGCCTATCAGCGGGGGGGCTAAGCGAGACCCAGTACTTC. It codes for CASSLSAGGLSETQYF.

The sample holds many counts of this clonotype. The V call is TRBV7-2, the J call TRBJ2-7; 8 nucleotides agree with TRBD2. Germline CDR1 SGHTA, CDR2 FQGNSA. The CDR3 runs to 16 residues. V lost 5 bases, J lost 4 bases, and 13 bases stayed unmatched. The CDR3 protein is CASSPRAGESRYEQYF. CDR3 DNA sequence: TGTGCCAGCAGCCCGAGAGCGGGAGAGTCGCGGTACGAGCAGTACTTC.

The rearrangement uses TRBV14 and TRBJ1-2, with D uncertain. V was pared by 0 bases and J by 3 bases, with 14 bases between. The length of the CDR3 is 16 residues. Looked up from germline, CDR1 is SGHDN and CDR2 is FVKESK. CDR3 residues: CASSQEARGEDYGYTF. CDR3 in DNA: TGTGCCAGCAGCCAAGAGGCTCGGGGAGAGGACTATGGCTACACCTTC.

There are many counts of this clonotype. The chain carries TRBV6-4 and TRBJ2-3; D might be TRBD2 (6 bases). There are 14 residues in the CDR3. Between the trimmed V and J ends, which lost 3 bases and 2 bases, there was a span of 9 bases. CDR1 is MRHNA and CDR2 is SNTAGT in the germline V gene. CDR3 bases: TGTGCCAGCAGTGAAGGCGGGGACACAGATACGCAGTATTTT. This sequence encodes CASSEGGDTDTQYF.

This clonotype was picked up many times. This chain uses TRBV5-6 with TRBJ1-5; a weak D match, TRBD1 (5 bases). CDR1 is SGHDT and CDR2 is YYEEEE in the germline V gene. CDR3 length equals 17 residues. The V gene lost 5 bases and the J gene lost 1 base, with 19 bases spanning the gap. CDR3 nucleotide sequence: TGTGCCAGCAGTCTAGCGACGCAGGGCTGGAGCAATCAGCCCCAGCATTTT. Residues: CASSLATQGWSNQPQHF.

This clonotype was observed at least ten times. The chain has TRBV30 and TRBJ1-1, with unresolved D. This CDR3 spans 12 amino acids. V was trimmed by 0 bases and J by 7 bases, leaving 9 bases between them. CDR1 and CDR2 (germline): GTSNPN, SVGIG (reference sequence). The DNA of the CDR3 is TGTGCCTGGAGTGTACCCAGAGGTGAAGCTTTCTTT. The encoded protein is CAWSVPRGEAFF.

There are many counts of this clonotype. CDR3 residues: CASSPQGGGFSYEQYF. CDR3 coding DNA: TGTGCCAGCTCACCTCAGGGTGGGGGGTTCAGCTACGAGCAGTACTTC. This chain links TRBV18 with TRBJ2-7, with a tentative D call TRBD2 (6 bases). Trimming removed 3 bases at V and 3 bases at J, with 18 bases between. The CDR3 runs 16 residues. Germline values: CDR1 KGHSH, CDR2 LQKENI.

CDR3 sequence reads: CASSQDPPEGGEQYF. Here the CDR3 DNA reads TGTGCCAGCAGCCAAGACCCTCCGGAGGGGGGCGAGCAGTACTTC. V usage is TRBV4-2 and J usage is TRBJ2-7; D tentatively reads TRBD1 or TRBD2 (6 bases each). Germline V CDR1 and CDR2: LGHNA, YNFKEQ. The V gene lost 0 bases and the J gene lost 6 bases, with 15 bases spanning the gap. There are 15 residues in the CDR3.

The CDR3 DNA is TGTGCCAGTAGTGCACGACAACAGGGGGCAAATCAGCCCCAGCATTTT. It yields the protein CASSARQQGANQPQHF. V and J are TRBV19 and TRBJ1-5, with 9 bases fitting TRBD1. Germline loops: CDR1 LNHDA, CDR2 SQIVND (reference sequence). The V and J ends lost 5 bases and 4 bases, in that order; junction bases with no gene match: 9. The CDR3 covers 16 residues.

This clonotype was detected many times. The chain joins TRBV19 to TRBJ1-2; 7 bases match TRBD1. The junction had 12 bases not matched to a gene; V was cut back by 7 bases and J by 4 bases. The V gene's germline CDR1 is LNHDA and CDR2 SQIVND (reference sequence). The CDR3 runs 15 residues. The CDR3 DNA follows: TGTGCCAGTACTCACCTCTTAGGGGGCGGCTATGGCTACACCTTC. Translating it yields CASTHLLGGGYGYTF.

A word on this clonotype: A much larger clone sits a single nucleotide away, making a read error possible. The CDR3 sequence: CASSAGTSGGGQETQHF. CDR3 coding DNA: TGTGCCAGCAGTGCAGGGACTAGCGGGGGGGGACAAGAGACCCAGCACTTC. This chain uses TRBV2 with TRBJ2-5, with 16 bases lining up with TRBD2. The CDR3 consists of 17 residues. CDR1 SNHLY and CDR2 FYNNEI come from the germline V gene.

As regards this clonotype: It may be a read error: a sequence one base away is much more abundant. The J gene is TRBJ2-7, the V gene TRBV20-1; the D gene is possibly TRBD2 (6 bases). Deletions cut 3 bases from V and 4 bases from J, with 25 bases between. Germline loops: CDR1 DFQATT, CDR2 SNEGSKA (reference sequence). The CDR3 is made up of 17 amino acids. This CDR3 is CSARRRERESGGYEQYF. The CDR3 DNA sequence: TGCAGTGCTAGGAGGAGGGAACGGGAGTCAGGCGGTTACGAGCAGTACTTC.

This clonotype came up many times. The chain uses TRBV7-3 and TRBJ2-5; 13 positions agree with TRBD2. This CDR3 has 15 residues. CDR1 is SGHTA and CDR2 is FQGTGA in the germline V gene. The junction had 3 bases not matched to a gene; V was cut back by 3 bases and J by 5 bases. The CDR3 loop is CASSFTSGGAETQYF. The CDR3 region has the DNA TGTGCCAGCAGCTTCACTAGCGGGGGGGCTGAGACCCAGTACTTC. Complete variable domain (other parts from reference TRBV7-3 and TRBJ2-5): GAGVSQTPSNKVTEKGKYVELRCDPISGHTALYWYRQSLGQGPEFLIYFQGTGAADDSGLPNDRFFAVRPEGSVSTLKIQRTERGDSAVYLCASSFTSGGAETQYFGPGTRLLVL.

This clonotype was picked up many times. This chain joins TRBV2 and TRBJ1-5, with TRBD1 matching over 10 bases. The J segment lost 5 bases and the V segment lost 4 bases, leaving 14 bases of the junction unmatched. CDR3 size: 18 residues. The V gene's germline CDR1 is SNHLY and CDR2 FYNNEI. In nucleotides, the CDR3 is TGTGCCAGCAGTGTGAGGCCCGGGACAGGGGTTTTTTATCAGCCCCAGCATTTT. Amino acid sequence: CASSVRPGTGVFYQPQHF.

This clonotype was found many times. V gene TRBV6-5 combines with J gene TRBJ2-7; 8 nucleotides line up with TRBD1. The junction had 7 bases not matched to a gene; V was cut back by 0 bases and J by 0 bases. CDR3 length: 17 amino acids. CDR1 and CDR2 (germline): MNHEY, SVGAGI. The DNA of the CDR3 is TGTGCCAGCAGTTACTCAAAACAGGGGGTGCCCTCCTACGAGCAGTACTTC. Protein sequence: CASSYSKQGVPSYEQYF.